These 6 T cell receptor beta chains were all obtained from the same sample, sequenced in a study of blood T cell repertoires in COVID-19. Profiling relied on immunoSEQ multiplex PCR, and the TCRdb table lists in-frame clones only, not all of them. The table records around 340,000 clones, 80% to 90% of them present only once. Source material: peripheral blood. The receptor source for this set is a woman aged 55-75 years with COVID-19, enrolled during active disease.

The V and J genes are TRBV7-2 and TRBJ1-2; 8 nucleotides match TRBD1. With V trimmed by 3 bases and J by 6 bases, 3 bases remained unmatched. CDR1 is SGHTA, CDR2 FQGNSA, per germline. The CDR3 sequence is 13 residues long. CDR3 bases: TGTGCCAGCAGCTTCCAGGGGGCAAATGGCTACACCTTC. Translation: CASSFQGANGYTF.

V usage is TRBV7-7 and J usage is TRBJ2-3, with D possibly matching TRBD1 (5 bases). CDR3 length: 12 amino acids. Trimming cost V 5 bases and J 3 bases, with 6 bases left between them. Germline CDR1 and CDR2: SSHAT and FNYEAQ (reference sequence). CDR3 nucleotides: TGTGCCAGCAGCCCAGGGACAGATACGCAGTATTTT. It codes for CASSPGTDTQYF.

The chain has TRBV5-1 and TRBJ2-1; TRBD2 matches 10 bases. Per the germline V gene, CDR1 is SGHRS and CDR2 is YFSETQ. The trim removed 0 bases at V and 5 bases at J, leaving 2 bases unmatched. The CDR3 has 15 amino acids. CDR3 residues: CASSLVLAGDNEQFF. The CDR3 DNA reads TGCGCCAGCAGCTTGGTTCTAGCGGGGGACAATGAGCAGTTCTTC.

The gene calls are TRBV5-4 and TRBJ1-6; D is perhaps TRBD1 (5 bases). The CDR3 consists of 13 residues. CDR1 is SGHNT and CDR2 is YYREEE in the germline V gene (reference sequence). V gave up 3 bases and J gave up 14 bases, with 15 bases separating them. This CDR3 is CASSSGQGKSLHF. CDR3 nucleotide sequence: TGTGCCAGCAGCTCCGGCCAGGGAAAGTCCCTCCACTTT.

DNA for the CDR3: TGTGCCAGCAGTTCGGGGGGGGTATGGTCACCCCTCCACTTT. Encoded protein: CASSSGGVWSPLHF. V and J are TRBV6-5 and TRBJ1-6, with D maybe TRBD1 (5 bases). The CDR3 sequence is 14 residues long. The ends were cut back, 4 bases at V and 10 bases at J, with 14 bases in the middle. Germline V gene data show CDR1 as MNHEY and CDR2 as SVGAGI.

This rearrangement joins TRBV1 to TRBJ2-1; the table gives TRBD2 as D, unverified against the DNA. TRBV1 is an annotated pseudogene. This CDR3 is 17 amino acids long. CDR3 nucleotide sequence: TGCACCAGCAGCTCCTTGCGTAGCGGGGGGACTTACAATGAGCAGTTCTTC. Translation gives CTSSSLRSGGTYNEQFF.